Reported below is one T cell receptor (beta chain). Its cognate antigen is unknown. Every single patient, without exception, relapsed after autologous stem cell transplantation, and brentuximab vedotin exposure varied. The V gene's germline CDR1 is SQVTM and CDR2 ANQGSEA. This CDR3 region has 15 residues. The V end lost 7 bases, the J end lost 0 bases, and 18 bases lay between the germline ends. TCRdb's table, derived via immunoSEQ multiplex PCR, lists solely in-frame clones and lacks some. The sample includes around 66,000 clones, 70% to 75% of them seen just once. This sample is drawn from a study of PD-1 blockade in classical Hodgkin lymphoma. Findings and caveats of the study: By C4D1, diversity of CD4+ TCRs had risen significantly, whereas that of CD8+ TCRs had not.

This clonotype originated in a human donor with classical Hodgkin lymphoma. Sequences were derived from peripheral blood mononuclear cells (PBMCs), sampled before the second cycle of nivolumab. The V call is TRBV29-1, the J call TRBJ1-2; tentative D call: TRBD1 (5 bases). The DNA for the CDR3 is TGCAGCGCCCCTCGGGAGCAGGGCACTAACTATGGCTACACCTTC. It yields the protein CSAPREQGTNYGYTF.